This T cell receptor (beta chain) was found in a study of regulatory T cells in long-lasting Graves disease. With iRepertoire HTBI primers and Arm-PCR of CDR3 regions, TCR beta libraries were built. TCRdb independently ran MiXCR on the multiplex PCR reads; one entry per CDR3 protein. This sample yields some 600,000 distinct CDR3 sequences, of which about 15% are seen a single time; around 12% belongs to the top ten. Sample time point: newly diagnosed GD, antithyroid drugs for less than 3 months. PBMC-derived RNA was used for the TCR library. Recruitment took place at an endocrinology department in Xi'an, China. EDTA tubes received about 9.6 milliliters of drawn peripheral blood. The V and J ends lost 6 bases and 1 base respectively, with 18 bases between them. Germline CDR1 and CDR2: MNHNS and SASEGT. The CDR3 is 16 amino acids. These data also featured in a second study, about T cells in Graves' hyperthyroidism and ophthalmopathy. That source adds: Those patients with uncontrolled infection, other autoimmune disease, pregnancy or lactation were excluded. Carried out on the TCR CDR3, a first-round RT-PCR used the HTBI primer set.

This sequence joins TRBV6-1 and TRBJ1-1; unclear D gene. The origin of this receptor is a man aged 18 to 30 with Graves disease. Sequenced material: peripheral blood mononuclear cells (PBMCs), taken at new diagnosis, from a patient treated with antithyroid drugs. CDR3: CASRLRQQSPNTEAFF. The CDR3 DNA is TGTGCCAGCAGACTACGCCAACAGAGCCCGAACACTGAAGCTTTCTTT.